The clone carrying this T cell receptor beta chain was observed a few times. The antigen is undetermined. Deletions cut 4 bases from V and 2 bases from J, with 13 bases between. The CDR3 loop spans 14 amino acids. Germline assignment: CDR1 SGHRS and CDR2 YFSETQ. The data belong to a study of regulatory T cells in long-lasting Graves disease. Whole-study results and caveats: Patients with persistent disease showed a bias toward TRBV28, TRBJ1-2 and TRBJ2-5.

According to the study, TCR beta libraries were built with iRepertoire HTBI primers and CDR3-region Arm-PCR. TCRdb ran MiXCR on the multiplex PCR reads and lists one entry per CDR3 protein. The sample shows over 500,000 distinct CDR3 sequences, more than 15% of them seen only once. As to time point: newly diagnosed GD, antithyroid drugs for less than 3 months. PBMCs provided the RNA from which the TCR library was made. The same data also contributed to another study, on T cells in Graves' hyperthyroidism and ophthalmopathy. Per that paper: Diagnoses were established using clinical symptoms, serum thyroxine and TRAb, thyroid ultrasound and orbital computed tomography. Stable hyperthyroidism was separated from ophthalmopathy by a model based on 13 V-J features.

This clonotype was obtained from a young man with Graves disease. The chain is built from TRBV5-1 and TRBJ2-7; perhaps D is TRBD1 or TRBD2 (5 bases each). Sequenced material: peripheral blood mononuclear cells (PBMCs), taken at new diagnosis, from a patient treated with antithyroid drugs. The CDR3 DNA sequence: TGCGCCAGCAGCCTGCAGCTGGGACCCTACGAGCAGTACTTC. It specifies CASSLQLGPYEQYF. Combining the CDR3 with reference TRBV5-1 and TRBJ2-7 gives the whole variable domain KAGVTQTPRYLIKTRGQQVTLSCSPISGHRSVSWYQQTPGQGLQFLFEYFSETQRNKGNFPGRFSGRQFSNSRSEMNVSTLELGDSALYLCASSLQLGPYEQYFGPGTRLTVT.